Listed here are 14 T cell receptor beta chains from one sample, sequenced in a study of identical twins. A single record per CDR3 protein comes from TCRdb applying MiXCR to the 5' RACE reads. Among around 490,000 distinct CDR3 sequences listed, 20% to 25% were seen once. These same records also appear under a second study, on yellow fever vaccine responses in identical twins.

Sequencing was performed on CD4+ T cells sorted from blood. The receptor set was obtained from a woman aged 18-35 years in good health.

V is TRBV12-3 or TRBV12-4 and J is TRBJ2-2, with TRBD2 identical over 12 bases. The V and J ends lost 8 bases and 5 bases, in that order; junction bases with no gene match: 12. The CDR3 loop spans 17 amino acids. CDR3 amino acids: CASDGTSGFEWTGELFF. The CDR3 DNA is TGTGCCAGCGACGGGACTAGCGGGTTTGAATGGACCGGGGAGCTGTTTTTT.

This chain joins TRBV7-9 and TRBJ2-1, with TRBD2 matching over 10 bases. This CDR3 contains 16 residues. Trimming removed 4 bases from V and 8 bases from J; junction bases left unmatched: 11. The germline gives CDR1 SEHNR, CDR2 FQNEAQ (reference sequence). The chain's CDR3 is CASSSPFGLAGDEQFF. CDR3 nucleotides: TGTGCCAGCAGCTCTCCATTTGGGCTAGCGGGAGATGAGCAGTTCTTC.

In this sample, this clonotype turned up a few times. This chain uses TRBV6-1 with TRBJ1-4, with D possibly matching TRBD1 (6 bases). This CDR3 is built from 15 residues. Germline CDR1 is MNHNS and CDR2 is SASEGT. The germline V and J ends were trimmed by 10 bases and 6 bases, with 21 bases remaining between them. The CDR3 sequence is CATRGSGRGHEKLFF. The CDR3 nucleotides read TGTGCCACCAGAGGGTCGGGCAGGGGCCATGAAAAACTGTTTTTT.

This chain joins TRBV29-1 and TRBJ2-3, with 9 positions matching TRBD1. J was trimmed by 6 bases and V by 8 bases; bases with no gene match: 9. CDR3 length equals 13 residues. Germline V gives CDR1 SQVTM, CDR2 ANQGSEA. CDR3 in amino acids: CSTRGQGEDTQYF. CDR3 in DNA: TGCAGCACCCGGGGACAGGGTGAGGATACGCAGTATTTT.

Only a few counts were recorded for this clonotype. The chain links TRBV5-1 to TRBJ2-3; D not resolved. The V end lost 1 base, the J end lost 1 base, and 7 bases lay between the germline ends. Germline CDR1 is SGHRS and CDR2 is YFSETQ. CDR3 length equals 14 residues. Written as DNA, the CDR3 is TGCGCCAGCAGCTTGTTAAGTCGCACAGATACGCAGTATTTT. Amino acid sequence: CASSLLSRTDTQYF.

The rearrangement links TRBV10-3 to TRBJ2-5; 12 positions agree with TRBD1. CDR1 ENHRY and CDR2 SYGVKD come from the germline V gene. The CDR3 contains 15 residues. V lost 4 bases to trimming and J lost 7 bases; unmatched junction nucleotides: 7. For the CDR3, the DNA is TGTGCCATCAGTGTCGGGACAGGGGGCGCGGGGACCCAGTACTTC. Encoded protein: CAISVGTGGAGTQYF.

This clonotype is labeled as medium-sized. This sequence joins TRBV20-1 and TRBJ2-5, with 9 positions matching TRBD2. The CDR3 sequence is 14 residues long. The ends lost 1 base at V and 5 bases at J; junction bases unmatched: 5. CDR1 is DFQATT, CDR2 SNEGSKA, per germline (reference sequence). The CDR3 reads CSARVGSGSETQYF. The CDR3 coding sequence is TGCAGTGCTAGAGTCGGTAGCGGGAGTGAGACCCAGTACTTC.

This chain links TRBV12-3 or TRBV12-4 with TRBJ1-1, with 8 bases that match TRBD1. The CDR3 length is 15 residues. Trimming cost V 5 bases and J 1 base; bases outside gene matches: 6. The CDR3 DNA reads as TGTGCCAGCAGTCCCGGGACAGGCCCGAACACTGAAGCTTTCTTT. This gives the protein CASSPGTGPNTEAFF.

The CDR3 region is CSARESVMNTEAFF. Written as DNA, the CDR3 is TGCAGTGCTAGAGAATCAGTCATGAACACTGAAGCTTTCTTT. V and J are TRBV20-1 and TRBJ1-1; D call uncertain. The V end was cut by 0 bases, the J end by 0 bases, with 8 bases between. In germline, CDR1 is DFQATT, CDR2 SNEGSKA (reference sequence). This CDR3 is built from 14 residues.

This clonotype was detected a few times. This sequence joins TRBV11-3 and TRBJ2-1; D may be TRBD2 (6 bases). V was shortened by 1 base and J by 7 bases, with 14 bases between the two germline ends. Germline-derived CDR1 and CDR2 are SGHNT and YENEEA. This CDR3 is 15 amino acids long. This CDR3 is CASSLVASEGNEQFF. Here the CDR3 DNA reads TGTGCCAGCAGCTTAGTAGCTAGCGAGGGGAATGAGCAGTTCTTC.

This clonotype has more than one count but fewer than ten. The chain couples TRBV12-3 or TRBV12-4 to TRBJ2-1; 7 bases fit TRBD1. V lost 4 bases to trimming and J lost 15 bases; unmatched junction nucleotides: 6. The CDR3 sequence is 11 residues long. CDR3 DNA: TGTGCCAGCAGTTCCAGACAGGGTCGGTTCTTC. Protein: CASSSRQGRFF.

This clonotype appeared a few times. The genes are TRBV7-3 and TRBJ2-3; 7 bases are shared with TRBD2. Trimming at V came to 2 bases and at J to 2 bases, leaving 4 bases not matched to a gene. The CDR3 extends over 15 amino acids. Germline-derived CDR1 and CDR2 are SGHTA and FQGTGA. The CDR3 coding sequence is TGTGCCAGCAGCTTAGGGGGGAGGGCCACAGATACGCAGTATTTT. Translated: CASSLGGRATDTQYF.

The chain links TRBV28 to TRBJ1-6, with 10 positions matching TRBD1. Losses at the gene ends were 10 bases for V and 6 bases for J; bases not matched to a gene: 6. CDR3 length equals 14 residues. CDR1 and CDR2 from the germline V gene are MDHEN and SYDVKM. This CDR3 is CATSRDRGNSPLHF. The CDR3 region has the DNA TGTGCCACTTCACGGGACAGGGGTAATTCACCCCTCCACTTT.

The genes are TRBV20-1 and TRBJ2-7, with 10 bases identical to TRBD2. Looked up from germline, CDR1 is DFQATT and CDR2 is SNEGSKA (reference sequence). The ends lost 0 bases at V and 7 bases at J; junction bases unmatched: 12. The CDR3 covers 16 residues. The chain's CDR3 is CSAREPQSGRAGEQYF. The DNA for the CDR3 is TGCAGTGCTAGAGAGCCCCAAAGCGGGAGGGCCGGGGAGCAGTACTTC.